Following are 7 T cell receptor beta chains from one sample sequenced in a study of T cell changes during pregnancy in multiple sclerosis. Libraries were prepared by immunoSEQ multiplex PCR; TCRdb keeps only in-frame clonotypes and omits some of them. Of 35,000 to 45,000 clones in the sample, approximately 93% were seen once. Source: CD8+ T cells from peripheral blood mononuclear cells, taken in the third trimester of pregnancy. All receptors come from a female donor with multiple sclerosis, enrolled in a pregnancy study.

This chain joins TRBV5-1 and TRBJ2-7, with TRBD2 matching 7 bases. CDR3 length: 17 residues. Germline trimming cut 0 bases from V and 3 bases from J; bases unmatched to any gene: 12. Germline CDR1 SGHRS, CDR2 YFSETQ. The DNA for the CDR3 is TGCGCCAGCAGCTTGGGGCCGTCGGGGGGTCTAAACTACGAGCAGTACTTC. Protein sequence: CASSLGPSGGLNYEQYF.

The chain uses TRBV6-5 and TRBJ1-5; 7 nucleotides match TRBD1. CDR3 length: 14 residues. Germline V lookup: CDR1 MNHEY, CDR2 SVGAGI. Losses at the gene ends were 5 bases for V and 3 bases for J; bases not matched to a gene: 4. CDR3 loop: CASSSQGVNQPQHF. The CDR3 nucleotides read TGTGCCAGCAGTAGTCAGGGGGTCAATCAGCCCCAGCATTTT.

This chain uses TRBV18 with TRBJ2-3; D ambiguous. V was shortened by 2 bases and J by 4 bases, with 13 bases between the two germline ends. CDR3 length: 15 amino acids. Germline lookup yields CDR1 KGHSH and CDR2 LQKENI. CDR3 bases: TGTGCCAGCTCACCATTTGCAGGTGGCCCAGATACGCAGTATTTT. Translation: CASSPFAGGPDTQYF. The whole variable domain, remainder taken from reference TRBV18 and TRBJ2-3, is NAGVMQNPRHLVRRRGQEARLRCSPMKGHSHVYWYRQLPEEGLKFMVYLQKENIIDESGMPKERFSAEFPKEGPSILRIQQVVRGDSAAYFCASSPFAGGPDTQYFGPGTRLTVL.

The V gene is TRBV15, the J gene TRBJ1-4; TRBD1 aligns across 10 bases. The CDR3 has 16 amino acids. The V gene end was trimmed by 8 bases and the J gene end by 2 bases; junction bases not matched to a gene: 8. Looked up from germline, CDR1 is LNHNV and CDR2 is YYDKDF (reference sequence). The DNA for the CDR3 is TGTGCCACCCTGCCGGGACAGGGGTCGACTAATGAAAAACTGTTTTTT. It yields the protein CATLPGQGSTNEKLFF.

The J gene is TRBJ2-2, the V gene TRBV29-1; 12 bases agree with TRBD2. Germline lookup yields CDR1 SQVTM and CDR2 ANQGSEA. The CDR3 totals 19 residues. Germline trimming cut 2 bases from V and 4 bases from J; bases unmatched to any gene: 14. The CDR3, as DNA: TGCAGCGTTGAATCTGCTTCTAGCGGGGGGGGATTTGGCACCGGGGAGCTGTTTTTT. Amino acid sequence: CSVESASSGGGFGTGELFF.

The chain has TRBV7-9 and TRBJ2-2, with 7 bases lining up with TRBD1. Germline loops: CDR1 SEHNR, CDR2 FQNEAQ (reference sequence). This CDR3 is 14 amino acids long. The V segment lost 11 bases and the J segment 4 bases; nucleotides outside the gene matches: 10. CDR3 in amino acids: CADMSGGTTGELFF. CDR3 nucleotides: TGTGCCGACATGTCAGGGGGAACCACCGGGGAGCTGTTTTTT.

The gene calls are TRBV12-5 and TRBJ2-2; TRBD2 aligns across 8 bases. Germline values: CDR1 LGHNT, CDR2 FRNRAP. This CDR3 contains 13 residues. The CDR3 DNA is TGTGCAAATCTAGCGGGTAACACCGGGGAGCTGTTTTTT. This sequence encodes CANLAGNTGELFF.